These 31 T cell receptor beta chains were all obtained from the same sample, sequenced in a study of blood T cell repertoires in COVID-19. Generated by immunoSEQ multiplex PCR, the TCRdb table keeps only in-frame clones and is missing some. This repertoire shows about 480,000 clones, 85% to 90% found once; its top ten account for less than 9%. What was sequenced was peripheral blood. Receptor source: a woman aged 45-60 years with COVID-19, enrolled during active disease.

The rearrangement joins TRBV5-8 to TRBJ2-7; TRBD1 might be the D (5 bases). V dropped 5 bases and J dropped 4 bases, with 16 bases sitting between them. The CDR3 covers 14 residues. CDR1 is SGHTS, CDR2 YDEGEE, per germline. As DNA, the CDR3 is TGTGCCAGCAGTCGTCAGGGTTTCGTTTACGAGCAGTACTTC. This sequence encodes CASSRQGFVYEQYF. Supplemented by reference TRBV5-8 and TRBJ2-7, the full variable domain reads EAGVTQSPTHLIKTRGQQATLRCSPISGHTSVYWYQQALGLGLQFLLWYDEGEERNRGNFPPRFSGRQFPNYSSELNVNALELEDSALYLCASSRQGFVYEQYFGPGTRLTVT.

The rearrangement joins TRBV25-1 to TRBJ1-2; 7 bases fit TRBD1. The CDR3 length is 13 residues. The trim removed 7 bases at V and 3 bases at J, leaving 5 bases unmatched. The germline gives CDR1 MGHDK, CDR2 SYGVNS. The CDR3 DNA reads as TGTGCCAGCATCGGGACAGCGGACTATGGCTACACCTTC. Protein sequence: CASIGTADYGYTF.

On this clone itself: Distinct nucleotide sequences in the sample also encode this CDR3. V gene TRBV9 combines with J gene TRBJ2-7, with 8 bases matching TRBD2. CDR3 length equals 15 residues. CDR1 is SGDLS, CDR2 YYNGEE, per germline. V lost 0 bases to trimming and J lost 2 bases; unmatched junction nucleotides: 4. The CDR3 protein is CASSVGAGGAYEQYF. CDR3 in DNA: TGTGCCAGCAGCGTAGGGGCGGGGGGAGCCTACGAGCAGTACTTC.

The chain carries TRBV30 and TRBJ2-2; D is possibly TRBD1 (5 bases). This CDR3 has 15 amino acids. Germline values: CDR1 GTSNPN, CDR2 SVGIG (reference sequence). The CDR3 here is CASPALGQAGGELFF. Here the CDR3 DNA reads TGTGCTTCCCCGGCCTTGGGGCAGGCTGGAGGGGAGCTGTTTTTT.

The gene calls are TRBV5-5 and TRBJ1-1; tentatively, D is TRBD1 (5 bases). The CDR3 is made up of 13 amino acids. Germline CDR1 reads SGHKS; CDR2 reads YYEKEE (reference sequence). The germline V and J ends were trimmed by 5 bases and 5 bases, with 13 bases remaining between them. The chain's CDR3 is CASSVSGETEAFF. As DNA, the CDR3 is TGTGCCAGCAGTGTATCGGGGGAGACTGAAGCTTTCTTT.

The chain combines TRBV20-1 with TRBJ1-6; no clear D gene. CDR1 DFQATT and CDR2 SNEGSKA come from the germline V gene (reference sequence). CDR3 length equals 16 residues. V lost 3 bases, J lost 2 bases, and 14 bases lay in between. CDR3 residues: CSASMGSRAYNSPLHF. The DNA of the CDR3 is TGCAGTGCTAGTATGGGCTCGCGGGCCTATAATTCACCCCTCCACTTT.

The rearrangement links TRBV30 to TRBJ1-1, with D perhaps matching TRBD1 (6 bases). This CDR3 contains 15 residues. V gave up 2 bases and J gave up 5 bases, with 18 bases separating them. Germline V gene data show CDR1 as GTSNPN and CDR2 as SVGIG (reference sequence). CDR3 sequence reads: CAWSLFTGRVTEAFF. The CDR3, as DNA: TGTGCCTGGAGTTTATTTACAGGGCGAGTGACTGAAGCTTTCTTT.

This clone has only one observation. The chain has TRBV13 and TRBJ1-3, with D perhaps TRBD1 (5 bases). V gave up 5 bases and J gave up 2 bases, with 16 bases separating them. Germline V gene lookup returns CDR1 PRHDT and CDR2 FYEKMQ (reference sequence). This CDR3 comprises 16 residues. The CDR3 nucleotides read TGTGCCAGCAGCCCCAGACAGCCGACGACTGGAAACACCATATATTTT. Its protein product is CASSPRQPTTGNTIYF.

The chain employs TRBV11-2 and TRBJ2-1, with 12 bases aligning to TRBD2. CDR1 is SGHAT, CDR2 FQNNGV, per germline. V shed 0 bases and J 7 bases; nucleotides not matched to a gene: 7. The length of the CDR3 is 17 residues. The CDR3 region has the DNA TGTGCCAGCAGCTTAGATCTAGCGGGGGGGCTAGGGAATGAGCAGTTCTTC. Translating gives CASSLDLAGGLGNEQFF.

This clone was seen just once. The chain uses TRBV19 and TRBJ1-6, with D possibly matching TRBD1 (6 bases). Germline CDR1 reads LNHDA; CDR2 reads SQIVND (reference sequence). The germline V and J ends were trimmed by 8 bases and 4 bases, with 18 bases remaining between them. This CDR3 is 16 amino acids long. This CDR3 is CASRSMDRQYNSPLHF. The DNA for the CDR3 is TGTGCCAGTCGAAGTATGGACAGACAGTATAATTCACCCCTCCACTTT.

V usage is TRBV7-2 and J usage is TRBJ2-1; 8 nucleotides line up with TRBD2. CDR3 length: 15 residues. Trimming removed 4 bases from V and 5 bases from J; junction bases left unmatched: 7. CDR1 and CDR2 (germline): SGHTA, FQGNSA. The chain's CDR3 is CASSSGGQGHNEQFF. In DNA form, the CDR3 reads TGTGCCAGCAGCTCGGGGGGGCAGGGCCACAATGAGCAGTTCTTC.

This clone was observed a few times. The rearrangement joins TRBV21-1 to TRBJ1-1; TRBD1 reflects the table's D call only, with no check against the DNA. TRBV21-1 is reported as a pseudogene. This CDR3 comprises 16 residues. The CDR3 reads CASSKVDREVNTEAFF. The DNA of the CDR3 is TGTGCCAGCAGCAAAGTAGACAGGGAGGTCAACACTGAAGCTTTCTTT.

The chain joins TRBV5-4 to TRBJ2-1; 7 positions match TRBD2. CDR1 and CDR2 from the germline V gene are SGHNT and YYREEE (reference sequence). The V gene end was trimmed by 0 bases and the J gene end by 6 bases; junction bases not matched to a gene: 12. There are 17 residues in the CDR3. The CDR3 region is CASSLGSPSGVLNEQFF. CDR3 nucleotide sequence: TGTGCCAGCAGCTTGGGGTCCCCCAGCGGGGTCCTCAATGAGCAGTTCTTC.

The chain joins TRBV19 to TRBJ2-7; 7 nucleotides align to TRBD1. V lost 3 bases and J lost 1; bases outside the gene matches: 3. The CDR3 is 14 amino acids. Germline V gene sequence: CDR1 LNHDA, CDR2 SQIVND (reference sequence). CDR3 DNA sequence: TGTGCCAGTAGTATGAAGGGACAGTCCTACGAGCAGTACTTC. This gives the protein CASSMKGQSYEQYF. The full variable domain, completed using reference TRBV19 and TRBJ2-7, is DGGITQSPKYLFRKEGQNVTLSCEQNLNHDAMYWYRQDPGQGLRLIYYSQIVNDFQKGDIAEGYSVSREKKESFPLTVTSAQKNPTAFYLCASSMKGQSYEQYFGPGTRLTVT.

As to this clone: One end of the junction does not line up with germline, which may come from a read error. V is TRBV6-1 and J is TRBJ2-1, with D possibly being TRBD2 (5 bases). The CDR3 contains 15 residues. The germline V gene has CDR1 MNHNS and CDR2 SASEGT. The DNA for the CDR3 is TGTGCCAGCAGGGAAGAGGGCGGGTCCTACAATGAGCAGTTCTTC. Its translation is CASREEGGSYNEQFF.

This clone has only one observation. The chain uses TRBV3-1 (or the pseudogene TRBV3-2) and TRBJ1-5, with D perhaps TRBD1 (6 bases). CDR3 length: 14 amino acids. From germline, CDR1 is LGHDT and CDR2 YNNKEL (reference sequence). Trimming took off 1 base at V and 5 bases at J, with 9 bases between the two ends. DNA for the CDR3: TGTGCCAGCAGCCAAGGGGCAGGGGATCAGCCCCAGCATTTT. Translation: CASSQGAGDQPQHF.

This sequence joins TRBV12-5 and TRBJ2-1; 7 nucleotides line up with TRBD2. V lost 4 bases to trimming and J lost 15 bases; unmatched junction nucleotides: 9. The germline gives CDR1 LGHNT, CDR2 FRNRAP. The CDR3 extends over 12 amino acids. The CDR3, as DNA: TGTGCTAGTGGTTGGGGGGGACCGCAGACGTTCTTC. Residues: CASGWGGPQTFF.

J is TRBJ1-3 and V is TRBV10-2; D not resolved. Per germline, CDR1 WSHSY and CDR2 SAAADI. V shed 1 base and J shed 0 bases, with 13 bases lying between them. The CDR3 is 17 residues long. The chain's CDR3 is CASSEYGSGLSGNTIYF. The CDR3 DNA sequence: TGCGCCAGCAGTGAGTACGGGTCAGGACTCTCTGGAAACACCATATATTTT.

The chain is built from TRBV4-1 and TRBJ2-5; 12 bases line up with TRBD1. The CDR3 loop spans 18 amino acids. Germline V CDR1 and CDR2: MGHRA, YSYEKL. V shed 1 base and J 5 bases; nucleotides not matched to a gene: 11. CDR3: CASSQAPPGTGGRETQYF. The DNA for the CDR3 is TGCGCCAGCAGCCAAGCCCCCCCCGGGACAGGGGGCCGGGAGACCCAGTACTTC.

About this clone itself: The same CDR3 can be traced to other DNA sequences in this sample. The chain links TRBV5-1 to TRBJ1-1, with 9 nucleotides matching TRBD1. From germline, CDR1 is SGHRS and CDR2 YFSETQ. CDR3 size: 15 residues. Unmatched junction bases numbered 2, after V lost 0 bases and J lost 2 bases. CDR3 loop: CASSLGGQGNTEAFF. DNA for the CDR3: TGCGCCAGCAGCTTGGGGGGACAGGGAAACACTGAAGCTTTCTTT.

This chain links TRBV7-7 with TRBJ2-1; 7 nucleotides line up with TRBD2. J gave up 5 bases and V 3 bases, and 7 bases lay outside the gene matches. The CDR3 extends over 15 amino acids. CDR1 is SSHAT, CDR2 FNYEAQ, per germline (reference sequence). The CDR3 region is CASSLSRGTNNEQFF. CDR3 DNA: TGTGCCAGCAGCTTGTCCCGGGGGACTAACAATGAGCAGTTCTTC.

CDR3 loop: CASSEAGREAEAFF. The CDR3 bases are TGTGCCAGCAGTGAAGCTGGGAGGGAAGCTGAAGCTTTCTTT. The V call is TRBV2, the J call TRBJ1-1; D unclear. The CDR3 runs 14 residues. Germline assignment: CDR1 SNHLY and CDR2 FYNNEI. The V and J ends lost 0 bases and 6 bases respectively, with 11 bases between them.

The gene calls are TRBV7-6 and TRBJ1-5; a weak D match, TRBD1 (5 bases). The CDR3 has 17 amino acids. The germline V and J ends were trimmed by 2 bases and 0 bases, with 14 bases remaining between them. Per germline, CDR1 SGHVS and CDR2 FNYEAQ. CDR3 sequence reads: CASSLNGGGFSNQPQHF. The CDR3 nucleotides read TGTGCCAGCAGCTTAAACGGGGGGGGATTTAGCAATCAGCCCCAGCATTTT.

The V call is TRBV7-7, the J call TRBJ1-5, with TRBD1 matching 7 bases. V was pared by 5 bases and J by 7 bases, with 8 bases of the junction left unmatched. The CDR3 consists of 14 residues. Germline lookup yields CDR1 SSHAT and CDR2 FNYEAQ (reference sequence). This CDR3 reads CASSGAYRGQPQHF. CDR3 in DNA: TGTGCCAGCAGCGGCGCCTACAGGGGCCAGCCCCAGCATTTT.

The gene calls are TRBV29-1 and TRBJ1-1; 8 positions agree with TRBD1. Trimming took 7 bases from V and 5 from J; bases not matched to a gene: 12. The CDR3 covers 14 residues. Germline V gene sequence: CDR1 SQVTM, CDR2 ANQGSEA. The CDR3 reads CSALIDRGGTEAFF. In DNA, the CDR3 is TGCAGCGCCTTAATTGACAGGGGCGGAACTGAAGCTTTCTTT.

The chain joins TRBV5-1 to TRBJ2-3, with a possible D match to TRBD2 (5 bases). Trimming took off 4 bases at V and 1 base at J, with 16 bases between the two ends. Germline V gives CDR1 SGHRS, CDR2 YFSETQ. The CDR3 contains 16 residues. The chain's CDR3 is CASSRLQAGGTDTQYF. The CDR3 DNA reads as TGCGCCAGCAGCCGACTGCAGGCGGGCGGCACAGATACGCAGTATTTT.

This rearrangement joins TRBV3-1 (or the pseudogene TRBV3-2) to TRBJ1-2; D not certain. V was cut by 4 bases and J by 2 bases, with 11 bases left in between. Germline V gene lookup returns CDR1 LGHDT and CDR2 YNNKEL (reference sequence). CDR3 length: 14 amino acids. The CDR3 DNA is TGTGCCAGCAGCCCAACTACGGGGAACTATGGCTACACCTTC. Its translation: CASSPTTGNYGYTF.

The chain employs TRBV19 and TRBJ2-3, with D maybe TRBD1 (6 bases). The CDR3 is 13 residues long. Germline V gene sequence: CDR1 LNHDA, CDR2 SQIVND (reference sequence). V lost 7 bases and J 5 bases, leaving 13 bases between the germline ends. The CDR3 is CASIGTGLDTQYF. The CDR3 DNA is TGTGCCAGTATAGGTACAGGGTTAGATACGCAGTATTTT.

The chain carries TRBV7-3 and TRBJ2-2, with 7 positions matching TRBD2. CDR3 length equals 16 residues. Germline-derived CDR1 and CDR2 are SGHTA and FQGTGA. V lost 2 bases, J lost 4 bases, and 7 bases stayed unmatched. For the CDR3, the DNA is TGTGCCAGCAGCTTAGTTCCCAGCGGGGTCACCGGGGAGCTGTTTTTT. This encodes CASSLVPSGVTGELFF.

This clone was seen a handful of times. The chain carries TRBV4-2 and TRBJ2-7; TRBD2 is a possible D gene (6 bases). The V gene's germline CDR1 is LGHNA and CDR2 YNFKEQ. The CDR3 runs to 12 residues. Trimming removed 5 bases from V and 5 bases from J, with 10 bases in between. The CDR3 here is CASSTSSDEQYF. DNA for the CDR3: TGTGCCAGCAGCACTAGCTCGGACGAGCAGTACTTC.

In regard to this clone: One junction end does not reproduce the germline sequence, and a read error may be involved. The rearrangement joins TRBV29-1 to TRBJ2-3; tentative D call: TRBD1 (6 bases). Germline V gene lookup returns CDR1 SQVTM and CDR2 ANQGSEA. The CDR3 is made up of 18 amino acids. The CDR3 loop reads CSVEGVEGDPSAPDTQYF. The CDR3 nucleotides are TGCAGCGTGGAAGGGGTAGAGGGGGACCCCTCGGCCCCAGATACGCAGTATTTT.